Ten or more counts support the clone carrying this TCR beta chain. Its antigen remains unknown. The data are from a study of neurological immune-mediated disorders. Study-wide results and caveats: The multiple sclerosis repertoire cluster lacked an association with any feature, whether clinical or MRI. Phylogenetic grouping assigned the repertoires of 18 of 34 multiple sclerosis patients to one related-CDR3 cluster, which constitutes a possible signature.

Germline CDR1 is MNHNY and CDR2 is SVGAGI (reference sequence). V trimming: 6 bases; J trimming: 8 bases; junction bases outside the gene matches: 10. This CDR3 has 15 residues. Synthesis of cDNA was accomplished via 5'RACE employing 10-nucleotide random UMIs. Over 170 million TCR-beta sequences from 15-18 subjects came out of each sequencing run. Via MiXCR, TCRdb re-called the 5' RACE reads, giving one row per CDR3 protein. The sample consists of 45,000 or so distinct CDR3 sequences, roughly 3.2% of them appearing once. The gene calls are TRBV6-6 and TRBJ1-6; 7 bases match TRBD1. The source material was PBMCs. The TCR comes from a woman in her 50s with multiple sclerosis. The CDR3 sequence: CASRPHDRDDSPLHF. The DNA of the CDR3 is TGTGCCAGCAGACCTCACGACAGGGACGATTCACCCCTCCACTTT.